The clone carrying this TCR beta chain was counted only a few times. Its antigen is undetermined. Treatment denoted: approximately nine-day PBMC culture with coronavirus spike peptide pools or control peptides (ViraFEST assay). These data are taken from a study of vaccination and CD4 T cells after COVID-19. Oncomine TCR Beta short-read sequencing was applied to DNA from cultured CD4+ T cells. Each CDR3 protein gets one entry after TCRdb re-called the PCR reads with MiXCR. The table lists fewer than 15,000 distinct CDR3 sequences, roughly two fifths of them singletons. This sequence was found in a human donor who had recovered from COVID-19. Sequencing used CD4+ T cells from blood, cultured in vitro, obtained after SARS-CoV-2 vaccination.

CDR3 coding DNA: TGTGCCAGTACCAACCCCGAAGGGGTCAGCAATCAGCCCCAGCATTTT. This gives the protein CASTNPEGVSNQPQHF. V is TRBV19 and J is TRBJ1-5; D is perhaps TRBD1 (5 bases). V was clipped by 7 bases and J by 1 base, with 17 bases between them. The germline gives CDR1 LNHDA, CDR2 SQIVND (reference sequence). The CDR3 runs to 16 residues.